This passage covers 32 T cell receptor beta chains from one sample sequenced in a study of T cells after yellow fever vaccination. TCRdb analysed the 5' RACE reads with MiXCR anew, one entry per CDR3 protein. In the table there are about 99,000 distinct CDR3 sequences, about 5.8% of which are singletons. The sample here was CD8+ T cells sorted from PBMCs, taken 10 days after the yellow fever booster vaccination. The receptors were gathered from a man aged 18 to 30 who received the YFV17D yellow fever vaccine.

This clonotype was seen only a few times. The chain employs TRBV2 and TRBJ1-1, with TRBD1 as a possible D gene (6 bases). Between the trimmed V and J ends, which lost 7 bases and 11 bases, there was a span of 17 bases. The CDR3 has 12 amino acids. Germline values: CDR1 SNHLY, CDR2 FYNNEI. The CDR3 DNA reads TGTGCCAGCACTTCACCGAGGGGGTTGGCTTTCTTT. It codes for CASTSPRGLAFF.

This clonotype was detected a few times. V gene TRBV7-3 combines with J gene TRBJ2-1; 8 nucleotides agree with TRBD2. V lost 3 bases and J lost 8; bases outside the gene matches: 12. This CDR3 comprises 16 residues. CDR1 SGHTA and CDR2 FQGTGA come from the germline V gene. DNA for the CDR3: TGTGCCAGCAGCTTGAACCCGGGACTAGATCGCGATGAGCAGTTCTTC. Its translation is CASSLNPGLDRDEQFF.

This clonotype was recorded many times. This rearrangement joins TRBV7-9 to TRBJ2-7; a possible D gene is TRBD2 (5 bases). V was clipped by 4 bases and J by 4 bases, with 17 bases between them. Per germline, CDR1 SEHNR and CDR2 FQNEAQ (reference sequence). CDR3 length equals 15 residues. Here the CDR3 reads CASSSPEDSSYEQYV. The CDR3 DNA is TGTGCCAGCAGCTCCCCCGAGGACTCGTCTTACGAGCAGTACGTC.

This clonotype turned up a few times. The chain's CDR3 is CASSSLNTGELFF. The CDR3 region has the DNA TGTGCCAGCAGTTCCCTTAACACCGGGGAGCTGTTTTTT. V gene TRBV27 combines with J gene TRBJ2-2; D gene uncertain. In germline, CDR1 is MNHEY, CDR2 SMNVEV (reference sequence). The CDR3 has 13 amino acids. Trimming took 4 bases from V and 2 from J, leaving 5 bases between them.

The gene calls are TRBV6-2 or TRBV6-3 and TRBJ2-3, with D perhaps assigned TRBD1 or TRBD2 (5 bases each). Trimming shortened V by 4 bases and J by 1 base, and 21 bases separated the two germline ends. Germline V gene sequence: CDR1 MNHEY, CDR2 SVGEGT. The CDR3 is made up of 18 amino acids. CDR3 amino acids: CASSFPVGQGAGTDTQYF. DNA for the CDR3: TGTGCCAGCAGTTTCCCCGTGGGGCAGGGAGCGGGCACAGATACGCAGTATTTT.

This clonotype was counted between two and nine times. The chain combines TRBV4-1 with TRBJ2-1; 11 bases are a match to TRBD2. The germline V gene has CDR1 MGHRA and CDR2 YSYEKL. The trim removed 3 bases at V and 3 bases at J, leaving 4 bases unmatched. The length of the CDR3 is 16 residues. The CDR3: CASSQTGTSGYNEQFF. DNA for the CDR3: TGCGCCAGCAGCCAGACCGGGACTAGCGGCTACAATGAGCAGTTCTTC.

J is TRBJ2-1 and V is TRBV7-3; 7 bases are a match to TRBD1. The CDR3 consists of 15 residues. Trimming at V came to 4 bases and at J to 4 bases, leaving 7 bases not matched to a gene. Looked up from germline, CDR1 is SGHTA and CDR2 is FQGTGA. The CDR3 nucleotides are TGTGCCAGCAGCTCAGGGGACAGTCTTTACAATGAGCAGTTCTTC. This translates into CASSSGDSLYNEQFF. The entire variable domain, with the rest obtained from reference TRBV7-3 and TRBJ2-1, is as follows: GAGVSQTPSNKVTEKGKYVELRCDPISGHTALYWYRQSLGQGPEFLIYFQGTGAADDSGLPNDRFFAVRPEGSVSTLKIQRTERGDSAVYLCASSSGDSLYNEQFFGPGTRLTVL.

This clonotype occurred many times. CDR3 DNA: TGTGCCACCAGCAGAACTCTCCATAGAACTTTGAACACTGAAGCTTTCTTT. This encodes CATSRTLHRTLNTEAFF. The chain combines TRBV15 with TRBJ1-1; D remains ambiguous. The germline V gene has CDR1 LNHNV and CDR2 YYDKDF (reference sequence). Trimming pared 2 bases from V and 0 bases from J, leaving 16 bases between. There are 17 residues in the CDR3. The whole variable domain, filled in from reference TRBV15 and TRBJ1-1, reads DAMVIQNPRYQVTQFGKPVTLSCSQTLNHNVMYWYQQKSSQAPKLLFHYYDKDFNNEADTPDNFQSRRPNTSFCFLDIRSPGLGDTAMYLCATSRTLHRTLNTEAFFGQGTRLTVV.

The rearrangement uses TRBV10-3 and TRBJ2-7; possibly TRBD1 for D (5 bases). Germline assignment: CDR1 ENHRY and CDR2 SYGVKD. V was pared by 5 bases and J by 2 bases, with 10 bases between. This CDR3 has 13 residues. For the CDR3, the DNA is TGTGCCATCAGTTTTAGGGGTACCTACGAGCAGTACTTC. Amino acids: CAISFRGTYEQYF.

This clonotype was seen only a few times. The chain combines TRBV5-1 with TRBJ2-5; tentative D call: TRBD1 (5 bases). Germline V gene data show CDR1 as SGHRS and CDR2 as YFSETQ. This CDR3 is built from 13 residues. The V end lost 3 bases, the J end lost 4 bases, and 10 bases lay between the germline ends. Here the CDR3 reads CASSYLRGETQYF. For the CDR3, the DNA is TGCGCCAGCAGCTACCTTAGGGGAGAGACCCAGTACTTC.

The rearrangement joins TRBV29-1 to TRBJ1-2, with TRBD1 matching 7 bases. CDR3 length: 14 amino acids. In germline, CDR1 is SQVTM, CDR2 ANQGSEA. V lost 2 bases to trimming and J lost 1 base; unmatched junction nucleotides: 4. The CDR3 loop reads CSVEPRGFNYGYTF. The CDR3 DNA reads TGCAGCGTTGAACCCAGGGGGTTTAACTATGGCTACACCTTC. Full variable domain (remainder filled in from reference TRBV29-1 and TRBJ1-2): SAVISQKPSRDICQRGTSLTIQCQVDSQVTMMFWYRQQPGQSLTLIATANQGSEATYESGFVIDKFPISRPNLTFSTLTVSNMSPEDSSIYLCSVEPRGFNYGYTFGSGTRLTVV.

This clonotype was observed a handful of times. This chain uses TRBV14 with TRBJ1-1; D gene unclear. The CDR3 extends over 14 amino acids. V gave up 0 bases and J gave up 6 bases, with 11 bases separating them. CDR1 SGHDN and CDR2 FVKESK come from the germline V gene. The CDR3, as DNA: TGTGCCAGCAGCCAAGAAGCGGGTAACGCTGAAGCTTTCTTT. As protein: CASSQEAGNAEAFF.

The table lists this clonotype with a few counts. The chain carries TRBV29-1 and TRBJ1-2; D is undetermined. Germline values: CDR1 SQVTM, CDR2 ANQGSEA. The CDR3 runs 11 residues. V dropped 6 bases and J dropped 3 bases, with 8 bases sitting between them. The DNA of the CDR3 is TGCAGCGTCCCCGGCTACTATGGCTACACCTTC. Translated, it gives CSVPGYYGYTF.

This clonotype was found a few times. CDR3 in DNA: TGTGCCAGCAGCTTAGGACCCTGGACTACCCTCTCTGGGGCCAACGTCCTGACTTTC. It codes for CASSLGPWTTLSGANVLTF. This chain connects TRBV11-2 to TRBJ2-6; D might be TRBD2 (6 bases). Looked up from germline, CDR1 is SGHAT and CDR2 is FQNNGV. Trimming stripped 1 base from V and 0 bases from J, with 16 bases between. This CDR3 is 19 amino acids long. The entire variable domain, with the rest obtained from reference TRBV11-2 and TRBJ2-6, is as follows: EAGVAQSPRYKIIEKRQSVAFWCNPISGHATLYWYQQILGQGPKLLIQFQNNGVVDDSQLPKDRFSAERLKGVDSTLKIQPAKLEDSAVYLCASSLGPWTTLSGANVLTFGAGSRLTVL.

In its sample, this clonotype was seen a few times. V is TRBV4-2 and J is TRBJ2-1; tentative D call: TRBD2 (7 bases). Trimming cost V 4 bases and J 0 bases, with 10 bases left between them. The CDR3 has 15 amino acids. Germline V gives CDR1 LGHNA, CDR2 YNFKEQ. The CDR3 here is CASSPRGASYNEQFF. CDR3 sequence (DNA): TGTGCCAGCAGCCCTCGGGGGGCCTCCTACAATGAGCAGTTCTTC.

The chain uses TRBV20-1 and TRBJ1-4, with TRBD1 matching over 8 bases. Germline trimming cut 3 bases from V and 1 base from J; bases unmatched to any gene: 4. The germline V gene has CDR1 DFQATT and CDR2 SNEGSKA (reference sequence). This CDR3 is 15 amino acids long. The CDR3 coding sequence is TGCAGTGCTAGGACCGGGACAGGAACTAATGAAAAACTGTTTTTT. Residues: CSARTGTGTNEKLFF.

This clonotype was seen only a few times. The chain is built from TRBV20-1 and TRBJ2-3; 9 bases fit TRBD2. Trimming cost V 0 bases and J 3 bases; bases outside gene matches: 4. CDR3 length: 15 residues. CDR1 is DFQATT, CDR2 SNEGSKA, per germline (reference sequence). CDR3 sequence: CSARDGLAGTDTQYF. Here the CDR3 DNA reads TGCAGTGCTAGAGATGGTCTAGCGGGGACAGATACGCAGTATTTT.

The chain carries TRBV18 and TRBJ2-1; 9 bases fit TRBD2. The CDR3 loop spans 18 amino acids. The germline V gene encodes CDR1 KGHSH and CDR2 LQKENI. V was pared by 3 bases and J by 0 bases, with 9 bases of the junction left unmatched. CDR3 bases: TGTGCCAGCTCACCGAGGGCTAGCGGGACAAGCTCCTACAATGAGCAGTTCTTC. Translated: CASSPRASGTSSYNEQFF.

This clonotype has just a few counts. The junction differs from germline at one of its ends, possibly a read error. The V and J genes are TRBV12-3 or TRBV12-4 and TRBJ2-7; D unclear. CDR3 length: 13 residues. CDR3 bases: TGCTCCTCCCTCCGGTCCCCTATCTACGAGCAGTACTTC. Translated, it gives CSSLRSPIYEQYF.

The V and J genes are TRBV9 and TRBJ2-5; D perhaps matches TRBD1 (6 bases). CDR1 SGDLS and CDR2 YYNGEE come from the germline V gene. Between the trimmed V and J ends, which lost 4 bases and 0 bases, there was a span of 10 bases. The CDR3 extends over 14 amino acids. Here the CDR3 reads CASSSWTDQETQYF. The DNA for the CDR3 is TGTGCCAGCAGCTCTTGGACAGACCAAGAGACCCAGTACTTC.

The table lists this clonotype with a few counts. The chain recombines TRBV7-9 with TRBJ1-4; 7 bases agree with TRBD1. This CDR3 has 14 amino acids. V was clipped by 5 bases and J by 4 bases; unmatched bases: 4. Germline CDR1 reads SEHNR; CDR2 reads FQNEAQ (reference sequence). The CDR3 sequence: CASSPTGVNEKLFF. The DNA of the CDR3 is TGTGCCAGCAGCCCCACAGGGGTTAATGAAAAACTGTTTTTT.

This chain joins TRBV5-6 and TRBJ2-3; D remains ambiguous. Germline CDR1 is SGHDT and CDR2 is YYEEEE. This CDR3 is 12 amino acids long. V gave up 4 bases and J gave up 5 bases, with 8 bases separating them. CDR3 sequence: CASSLRRDTQYF. In nucleotides, the CDR3 is TGTGCCAGCAGCCTACGACGAGATACGCAGTATTTT.

The genes are TRBV5-1 and TRBJ1-1, with D unclear. CDR1 and CDR2 (germline): SGHRS, YFSETQ. This CDR3 comprises 17 residues. V lost 0 bases and J lost 2, with 17 bases in between. As DNA, the CDR3 is TGCGCCAGCAGCTTGGGAAAAATAGACGGACGAAACACTGAAGCTTTCTTT. This translates into CASSLGKIDGRNTEAFF.

This clonotype has only a few counts. The chain uses TRBV19 and TRBJ1-1; TRBD1 might be the D (6 bases). In germline, CDR1 is LNHDA, CDR2 SQIVND (reference sequence). The CDR3 is made up of 20 amino acids. V was clipped by 5 bases and J by 5 bases, with 33 bases between them. Written as DNA, the CDR3 is TGTGCCAGTAGTCTGGGTGTGGGCGAGTGGGGCGTCCGGGGGCATACTGAAGCTTTCTTT. It specifies CASSLGVGEWGVRGHTEAFF.

The chain has TRBV27 and TRBJ2-7; no definite D call. Germline CDR1 is MNHEY and CDR2 is SMNVEV (reference sequence). The CDR3 runs to 16 residues. V lost 0 bases and J 4 bases, leaving 16 bases between the germline ends. DNA of the CDR3: TGTGCCAGCAGTTTATCGTATGATCACGACATTTACGAGCAGTACTTC. Translation gives CASSLSYDHDIYEQYF.

This clonotype was counted a few times. This rearrangement joins TRBV14 to TRBJ1-2; 7 nucleotides line up with TRBD1. The CDR3 has 12 residues. Germline V gene data show CDR1 as SGHDN and CDR2 as FVKESK. Germline trimming cut 4 bases from V and 7 bases from J; bases unmatched to any gene: 3. As DNA, the CDR3 is TGTGCCAGCAGCCTCGACAGGGTTGGCTACACCTTC. Protein: CASSLDRVGYTF.

This clonotype was seen repeatedly, ten times or more. At one end the junction does not follow the germline gene, possibly because of a read error. The J gene is TRBJ2-1, the V gene TRBV7-7, with 7 positions matching TRBD2. The CDR3 covers 15 residues. Looked up from germline, CDR1 is SSHAT and CDR2 is FNYEAQ (reference sequence). For the CDR3, the DNA is TGTGCTAGCAGCCCTGGGGGGGAAAACTACAATGAGCAGTTCTTC. Translated: CASSPGGENYNEQFF.

This clonotype was picked up a small number of times. The rearrangement joins TRBV11-2 to TRBJ2-2, with unresolved D. From germline, CDR1 is SGHAT and CDR2 FQNNGV. The CDR3 is made up of 14 amino acids. The ends were cut back, 1 base at V and 1 base at J, with 4 bases in the middle. The CDR3 DNA follows: TGTGCCAGCAGCTTAGTCAGGAACACCGGGGAGCTGTTTTTT. This gives the protein CASSLVRNTGELFF.

This clonotype was seen at least ten times. The V and J genes are TRBV7-6 and TRBJ2-6; TRBD1 is a possible D gene (6 bases). Looked up from germline, CDR1 is SGHVS and CDR2 is FNYEAQ. Deletions cut 5 bases from V and 0 bases from J, with 14 bases between. This CDR3 is 17 amino acids long. The CDR3 sequence is CASSLQGRYSGANVLTF. CDR3 coding DNA: TGTGCCAGCAGCCTACAGGGACGCTACTCTGGGGCCAACGTCCTGACTTTC. Looking up the rest from reference TRBV7-6 and TRBJ2-6 gives the full variable domain: GAGVSQSPRYKVTKRGQDVALRCDPISGHVSLYWYRQALGQGPEFLTYFNYEAQQDKSGLPNDRFSAERPEGSISTLTIQRTEQRDSAMYRCASSLQGRYSGANVLTFGAGSRLTVL.

This sequence joins TRBV4-1 and TRBJ2-1; D is undetermined. V lost 2 bases, J lost 4 bases, and 6 bases lay in between. Germline CDR1 MGHRA, CDR2 YSYEKL. This CDR3 is 13 amino acids long. The DNA for the CDR3 is TGCGCCAGCAGCCAATCAGAATACAATGAGCAGTTCTTC. This sequence encodes CASSQSEYNEQFF.

This clonotype has ten or more counts. The gene calls are TRBV9 and TRBJ2-7; 7 nucleotides line up with TRBD1. J was trimmed by 3 bases and V by 0 bases; bases with no gene match: 6. Looked up from germline, CDR1 is SGDLS and CDR2 is YYNGEE. The CDR3 contains 15 residues. The chain's CDR3 is CASSVEGQSNYEQYF. The CDR3 DNA reads TGTGCCAGCAGCGTAGAGGGACAGTCGAACTACGAGCAGTACTTC.

This clonotype was found a few times. The genes are TRBV5-1 and TRBJ2-2; no firm D call. V was clipped by 4 bases and J by 4 bases, with 11 bases between them. The CDR3 consists of 14 residues. Germline lookup yields CDR1 SGHRS and CDR2 YFSETQ. The CDR3 coding sequence is TGCGCCAGCAGCCCAATCAGGCCCACCGGGGAGCTGTTTTTT. Amino acids: CASSPIRPTGELFF.